The rows below give T cell receptor beta chains drawn from one sample of a study of PD-L1 blockade in urothelial cancer. Profiling relied on immunoSEQ multiplex PCR, and the TCRdb table lists in-frame clones only, not all of them. This repertoire shows about 41,000 clones, 70% to 90% found once; its top ten account for over 2.5%. Sequences were derived from PBMCs, sampled around atezolizumab (anti-PD-L1) treatment. Receptor source: an older man with urothelial cancer. The CDR3 runs from the conserved cysteine through the conserved F or W. D genes are given only for firm matches. Clone size, where shown, is once, few, many, or a class for clones that have expanded.

>TRBJ2-5|-|TRBD1|TRBV5-1
TGCGCCAGCAGCTTGAGGACAGGGGATGGAGAGACCCAGTACTTC
CASSLRTGDGETQYF
>TRBJ1-4|-|-|TRBV4-1
TGCGCCAGCAGCCAAGACGGGGTTTCGGGAGAAAAACTGTTTTTT
CASSQDGVSGEKLFF
>TRBJ2-5|-|TRBD1|TRBV2
TGTGCCAGCAGTGGGGGACAGCTAATAGAGACCCAGTACTTC
CASSGGQLIETQYF
>TRBJ2-1|-|TRBD1|TRBV7-2
TGTGCCAGCAGCGTCCGGGACAGGGCCCACAATGAGCAGTTCTTC
CASSVRDRAHNEQFF
>TRBJ1-1|-|-|TRBV6-4
TGTGCCAGCAGTGCCCAGGGGAGGGACACTGAAGCTTTCTTT
CASSAQGRDTEAFF
>TRBJ1-1|-|-|TRBV29-1
TGCAGCGGTAGGGGTGGGAATTTGAACACTGAAGCTTTCTTT
CSGRGGNLNTEAFF
>TRBJ2-7|few|-|TRBV14
TGTGCCAGCAGTAGCTACTCCTACGAGCAGTACTTC
CASSSYSYEQYF
>TRBJ2-1|-|TRBD2|TRBV28
TGTGCCGGGGGGTTCGGACTAGCGCACAATGAGCAGTTCTTC
CAGGFGLAHNEQFF
>TRBJ2-1|-|-|TRBV27
TGTGCCAGCAGGAAAACCCCTGACAGTTACAATGAGCAGTTCTTC
CASRKTPDSYNEQFF
>TRBJ2-6|few|-|TRBV19
TGTGCCAGTAGTATAGGGCGGGACTCTGGGGCCAACGTCCTGACTTTC
CASSIGRDSGANVLTF
>TRBJ1-1|-|TRBD1|TRBV5-1
TGCGCCAGCAGCCCCGGGACAGGGGACACTGAAGCTTTCTTT
CASSPGTGDTEAFF
>TRBJ2-2|-|TRBD1|TRBV11-3
TGTGCCAGCAGCTTAAGCAGGGCAGGGGGCACCGGGGAGCTGTTTTTT
CASSLSRAGGTGELFF
>TRBJ2-7|-|-|TRBV28
TGTGCCAGCGGCCTACCGGACAGAAGCTCCTACGAGCAGTACTTC
CASGLPDRSSYEQYF
>TRBJ2-7|-|TRBD1|TRBV6-6
TGTGCCAGCAGCCACACTGGAGCCAGGGGGCTTTACGAGCAGTACTTC
CASSHTGARGLYEQYF
>TRBJ2-4|-|-|TRBV7-3
TGTGCCAGCAGCTTGGGTTCCGGGGACATTCAGTACTTC
CASSLGSGDIQYF
>TRBJ1-5|-|-|TRBV6-6
TGTGCCAGCAGATCCAGCGGCCAGCCCCAGCATTTT
CASRSSGQPQHF
>TRBJ2-1|-|TRBD2|TRBV10-3
TGTGCCATCAGTGAGTCGGGGGGGGAGGGCCCCAATGAGCAGTTCTTC
CAISESGGEGPNEQFF
>TRBJ2-1|-|TRBD2|TRBV7-9
TGTGCCAGCAGCTTAGCCCGCCTAGCGGGAGGCCACAATGAGCAGTTCTTC
CASSLARLAGGHNEQFF
>TRBJ1-2|-|-|TRBV5-1
TGCGCCAGCAGTTCACTCGGGGGTGGCTACACCTTC
CASSSLGGGYTF
>TRBJ1-5|-|-|TRBV5-1
TGCGCCAGCAGCCCGGGAGGTTTAGGTCAGCCCCAGCATTTT
CASSPGGLGQPQHF
>TRBJ2-3|-|-|TRBV2
TGTGCCAGCAGGGCAGGGGGGCAGGTGGATACGCAGTATTTT
CASRAGGQVDTQYF
>TRBJ1-2|-|-|TRBV6-1
TGTGCCAGCAGTGAAATGGCAGGGTTGTCTCATGGCTACACCTTC
CASSEMAGLSHGYTF
>TRBJ2-7|-|TRBD1|TRBV19
TGTGCCAGTCAAAAGGGACAGGGAAGAGGCGAGCAGTACTTC
CASQKGQGRGEQYF
>TRBJ2-3|-|-|TRBV7-9
TGTGCCAGCAGCCTGAGCTACACAGATACGCAGTATTTT
CASSLSYTDTQYF
>TRBJ2-2|-|-|TRBV10-1
TGCGCCAGCAGGGGGGCATCAGGGGAGCTGTTTTTT
CASRGASGELFF
>TRBJ2-7|-|-|TRBV6-1
TGTGCCAGCAGTGAACAAGGACTCGAGCAGTACTTC
CASSEQGLEQYF
>TRBJ2-3|once|-|TRBV28
TGTGCCAGCGCCCTGGGCAGGATGGACACAGATACGCAGTATTTT
CASALGRMDTDTQYF
>TRBJ1-2|once|-|TRBV2
TGTGCCGGAGCCCTAGGGGGATTCTATGGCTACACCTTC
CAGALGGFYGYTF
>TRBJ1-2|-|TRBD1|TRBV18
TGTGCCAGCTCACCAAAAGAGTGGACAGGAAACTATGGCTACACCTTC
CASSPKEWTGNYGYTF
>TRBJ2-5|-|-|TRBV5-1
TGCGCCAGCAGCTTCAGTCCGGGAGAGGAGACCCAGTACTTC
CASSFSPGEETQYF
>TRBJ1-5|-|-|TRBV10-2
TGCGCCAGCAGTGGCGCTACACAGGTTCGGAATCAGCCCCAGCATTTT
CASSGATQVRNQPQHF
>TRBJ2-3|-|-|TRBV6-5
TGTGCCAGCATAGCGTCTAGCACAGATACGCAGTATTTT
CASIASSTDTQYF
>TRBJ1-1|once|TRBD1|TRBV7-6
TGTGCCAGCAGCCTCGATTACAGCCAGGGGGCCTCTGAAGCTTTCTTT
CASSLDYSQGASEAFF
>TRBJ2-7|-|TRBD2|TRBV5-1
TGCGCCAGCAGCTTGGGGACTAGCGGGACCCGCCTTCCCGAGCAGTACTTC
CASSLGTSGTRLPEQYF
>TRBJ2-7|-|-|TRBV28
TGTGCCAGCAAGGCAAGGACACCAGCCTACGAGCAGTACTTC
CASKARTPAYEQYF
>TRBJ2-7|-|TRBD2|TRBV27
TGTGCCAGCAGCCTGGGGGGGATTAACGAGCAGTACTTC
CASSLGGINEQYF
>TRBJ2-3|once|TRBD2|TRBV19
TGTGCCAGTAGTATAGTGTGGCGGGGGGGCACAGATACGCAGTATTTT
CASSIVWRGGTDTQYF
>TRBJ2-3|-|TRBD2|TRBV4-1
TGCGCCAGCAGCCGAGGACTAGTAATCAGCACAGATACGCAGTATTTT
CASSRGLVISTDTQYF
>TRBJ2-7|-|-|TRBV5-1
TGCGCCAGCAGGGGAGGGGGGCACGAGCAGTACTTC
CASRGGGHEQYF
>TRBJ1-5|-|-|TRBV6-6
TGTGCCAGCACCCTATATGGCAATCAGCCCCAGCATTTT
CASTLYGNQPQHF
>TRBJ2-1|-|-|TRBV11-2
TGTGCCAGCAGCTTAGGAGGGCAAAATGAGCAGTTCTTC
CASSLGGQNEQFF
>TRBJ2-7|-|TRBD1|TRBV27
TGTGCCAGCAGTTCGACAGGGGGGATTTCCTACGAGCAGTACTTC
CASSSTGGISYEQYF
>TRBJ2-7|-|TRBD2|TRBV18
TGTGCCAGCTCACTCGGACTAGCGGGGCAGAGTTACGAGCAGTACTTC
CASSLGLAGQSYEQYF
>TRBJ2-1|-|-|TRBV6-1
TGTGCCAGCAGTGAGGTAGCACGGGGGATCTTTTACAATGAGCAGTTCTTC
CASSEVARGIFYNEQFF
>TRBJ2-5|-|TRBD1|TRBV19
TGTGCCAGTAGTCAGGGACAGCGAGCAGAGACCCAGTACTTC
CASSQGQRAETQYF
>TRBJ2-7|-|-|TRBV5-1
TGCGCCAGCAGCTTGCGGTTGGCAGGGATCAACGAGCAGTACTTC
CASSLRLAGINEQYF
>TRBJ1-2|-|-|TRBV2
TGTGCCAGCAGTCCAGCTGGAGTTAACGCTGGCTACACCTTC
CASSPAGVNAGYTF